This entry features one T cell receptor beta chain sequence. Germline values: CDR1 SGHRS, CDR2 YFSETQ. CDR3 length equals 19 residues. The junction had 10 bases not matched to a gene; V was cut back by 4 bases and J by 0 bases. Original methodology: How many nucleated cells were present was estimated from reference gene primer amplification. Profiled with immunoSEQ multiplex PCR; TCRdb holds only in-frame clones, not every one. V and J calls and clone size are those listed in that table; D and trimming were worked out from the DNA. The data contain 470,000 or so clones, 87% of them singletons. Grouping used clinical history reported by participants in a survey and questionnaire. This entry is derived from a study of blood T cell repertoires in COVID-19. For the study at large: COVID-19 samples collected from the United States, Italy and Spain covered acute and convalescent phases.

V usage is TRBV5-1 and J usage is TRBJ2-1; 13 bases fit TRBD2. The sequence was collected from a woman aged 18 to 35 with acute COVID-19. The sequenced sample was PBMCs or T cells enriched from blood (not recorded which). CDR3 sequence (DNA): TGCGCCAGCAGCCCGAAAGGACTAGCGGGGGTCGTCTCCTACAATGAGCAGTTCTTC. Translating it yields CASSPKGLAGVVSYNEQFF.